Listed below are T cell receptor beta chains from one sample, sequenced in a study of T cells in Graves' hyperthyroidism and ophthalmopathy. MiXCR was run by TCRdb on the multiplex PCR reads, yielding one entry per CDR3 protein. The repertoire holds hundreds of thousands of distinct CDR3 sequences, with under 60% as singletons. The specimen was peripheral blood or thyroid tissue (not recorded which). These receptors came from a woman aged 18 to 35 with Graves' hyperthyroidism. CDR3s include the opening cysteine and the closing phenylalanine or tryptophan.

V	J	CDR3
TRBV15	TRBJ2-5	CATSRDGRETQYF
TRBV20-1	TRBJ2-7	CSAREDGSSYEQYF
TRBV20-1	TRBJ2-7	CSARDSQLSYEQYF
TRBV25-1	TRBJ1-2	CAWSVLRTFYGYTF
TRBV24-1	TRBJ1-2	CATSETANYGYTF
TRBV9	TRBJ2-5	CASSVYRGEYHF
TRBV20-1	TRBJ2-5	CSADSGDKETQYF
TRBV7-9	TRBJ1-2	CASSLAGLGYTF
TRBV29-1	TRBJ2-3	CSVTRASEGTDTQYF
TRBV6-1	TRBJ1-6	CASRWTASYNSPLHF
TRBV7-9	TRBJ2-7	CASSLRRGQSSYEQYF
TRBV29-1	TRBJ2-3	CSVEEDLRGTGTDTQYF
TRBV19	TRBJ1-2	CASRRDRGSYGYTF
TRBV20-1	TRBJ1-1	CSAREAGYEAFF
TRBV20-1	TRBJ1-5	CSARDRGAVGPQHF
TRBV12-3/TRBV12-4	TRBJ2-5	CASSLLGRGHETQYF
TRBV29-1	TRBJ2-7	CSASPASGTYEQYF
TRBV29-1	TRBJ2-5	CSVGTSGFQETQYF
TRBV25-1	TRBJ1-6	CASLIGSSYNSPLHF
TRBV10-3	TRBJ2-6	CAISESKRAPSGANVLTF
TRBV7-3	TRBJ2-5	CASSLEGQGGYNEQYF
TRBV12-3/TRBV12-4	TRBJ1-5	CASRAGTGYNQPQHF
TRBV7-2	TRBJ2-3	CASSLGLGAGDTQYF
TRBV29-1	TRBJ1-1	CSVTSGTTLMNTEAFF
TRBV5-5	TRBJ2-7	CASSFTNTRYEQYF
TRBV20-1	TRBJ1-5	CSASSLRDRGYQPQHF
TRBV4-2	TRBJ1-1	CASSRGQGVPEAFF
TRBV12-3/TRBV12-4	TRBJ2-2	CASNGRVGTGELFF
TRBV27	TRBJ1-4	CATSQGGEKLFF
TRBV7-9	TRBJ2-5	CASPGTETQYF
TRBV14	TRBJ1-1	CASSQFPTNTEAFF
TRBV24-1	TRBJ1-2	CATSDGYGYTF
TRBV19	TRBJ2-2	CASSIMGGRVTGELFF
TRBV7-2	TRBJ2-7	CASCLLRATYEQYF
TRBV24-1	TRBJ2-2	CATSDLSYTGELFF
TRBV25-1	TRBJ1-1	CAWTTTEAFF
TRBV29-1	TRBJ1-2	CSVRPEKERGGYTF
TRBV2	TRBJ1-1	CASRVTEAFF
TRBV7-3	TRBJ1-6	CASPGTAVYNSPLHF
TRBV7-9	TRBJ1-1	CASSMGQGMNTEAFF
TRBV6-2/TRBV6-3	TRBJ2-7	CASSYLGTSGLHEQYF
TRBV10-3	TRBJ2-5	CAISESEGNQYF
TRBV29-1	TRBJ2-7	CSVEESDSIYEQYF
TRBV7-6	TRBJ2-7	CASSRGGAQYF